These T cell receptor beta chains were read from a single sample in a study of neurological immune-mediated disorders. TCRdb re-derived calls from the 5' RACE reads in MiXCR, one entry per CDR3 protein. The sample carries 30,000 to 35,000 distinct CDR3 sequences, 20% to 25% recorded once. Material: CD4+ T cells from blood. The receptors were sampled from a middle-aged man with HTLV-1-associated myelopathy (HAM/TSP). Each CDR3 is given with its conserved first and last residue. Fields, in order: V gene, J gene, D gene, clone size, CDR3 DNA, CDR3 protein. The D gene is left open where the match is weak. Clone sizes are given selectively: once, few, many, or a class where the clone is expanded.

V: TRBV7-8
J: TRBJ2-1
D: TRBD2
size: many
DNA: TGTGCCAGCAGCTTAGTGTCTAGCGGTTTAAACTACAATGAGCAGTTCTTC
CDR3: CASSLVSSGLNYNEQFF

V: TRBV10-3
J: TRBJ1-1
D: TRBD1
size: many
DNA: TGTGCCATCAGTGAGGACAGGGGAGAGACTGAAGCTTTCTTT
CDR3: CAISEDRGETEAFF

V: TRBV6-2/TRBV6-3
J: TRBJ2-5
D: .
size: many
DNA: TGTGCCAGCAGTCCAGCCCAAGAGACCCAGTACTTC
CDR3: CASSPAQETQYF

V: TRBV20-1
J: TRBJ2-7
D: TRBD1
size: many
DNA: TGCAGTGCTATCCCGGGACAGGGCTCTCAGTACTTC
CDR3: CSAIPGQGSQYF

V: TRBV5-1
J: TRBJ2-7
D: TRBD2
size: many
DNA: TGCGCCAGCAGCTTGGATATAGCGGGAATGAACGCCCAGTACTTC
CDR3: CASSLDIAGMNAQYF

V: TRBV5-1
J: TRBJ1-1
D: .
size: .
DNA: TGCGCCAGCAGCTTGGTAGCGGGAACTGAAGCTTTCTTT
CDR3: CASSLVAGTEAFF

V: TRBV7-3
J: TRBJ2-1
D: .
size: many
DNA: TGTGCCAGCAGCTTAACCGGGGCGAATGAGCAGTTCTTC
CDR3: CASSLTGANEQFF

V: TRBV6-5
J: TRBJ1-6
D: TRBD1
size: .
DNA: TGTGCCAGCCCAAGGGGGCCCTCCTATAATTCACCCCTCCACTTT
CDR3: CASPRGPSYNSPLHF

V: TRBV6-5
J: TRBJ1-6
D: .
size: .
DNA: TGTGCCAGCAGCAGAAACCGGGCGCAGAGCTCCTATAATTCACCCCTCCACTTT
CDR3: CASSRNRAQSSYNSPLHF

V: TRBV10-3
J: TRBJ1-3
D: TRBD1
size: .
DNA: TGTTCCACGACCTCCGGGACAGGGTTATACACCATATATTTT
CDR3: CSTTSGTGLYTIYF

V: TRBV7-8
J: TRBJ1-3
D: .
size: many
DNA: TGTGCCAGCAGCCCGAGTCACGGGGAGACCATATATTTT
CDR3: CASSPSHGETIYF

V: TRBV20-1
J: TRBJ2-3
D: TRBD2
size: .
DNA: TGCAGTGCTACCAGCGGGGGGATCAGCACAGATACGCAGTATTTT
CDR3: CSATSGGISTDTQYF

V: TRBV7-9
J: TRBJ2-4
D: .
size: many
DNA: TGTGCCAGCAGCGACAGGGAAAGGGGGGGCAAAAACATTCAGTACTTC
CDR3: CASSDRERGGKNIQYF

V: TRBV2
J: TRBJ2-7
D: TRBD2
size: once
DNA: TGTGCCAGTGGACTAGCGGGGGTGAACGAGCAGTACTTC
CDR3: CASGLAGVNEQYF

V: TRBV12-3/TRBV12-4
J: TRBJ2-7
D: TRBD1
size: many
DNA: TGTGCCAGCACCCGACAGGGGTTGATCTCCGAGCAGTACTTC
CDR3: CASTRQGLISEQYF

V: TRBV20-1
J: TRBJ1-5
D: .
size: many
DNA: TGCAGTGCTAGCCCCAGGGGTTTGGTGGGTCAGCCCCAGCATTTT
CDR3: CSASPRGLVGQPQHF

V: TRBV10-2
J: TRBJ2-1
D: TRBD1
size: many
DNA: TGCGCCAGCAGTTTGGGACAGGGACTCGGGCAGTTCTTC
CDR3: CASSLGQGLGQFF

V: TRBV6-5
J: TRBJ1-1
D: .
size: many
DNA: TGTGCCAGCAGTTACGGTCAGGGAAACACTGAAGCTTTCTTT
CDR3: CASSYGQGNTEAFF

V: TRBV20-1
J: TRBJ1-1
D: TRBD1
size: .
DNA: TGCAGTGCTAATAAGGGACAGGGGAACACTGAAGGTTTCTTT
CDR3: CSANKGQGNTEGFF

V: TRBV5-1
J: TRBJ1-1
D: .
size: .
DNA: TGCGCCAGCAGCCCTAGGGGGTCGGGGAGGAACACTGAAGCTTTCTTT
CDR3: CASSPRGSGRNTEAFF

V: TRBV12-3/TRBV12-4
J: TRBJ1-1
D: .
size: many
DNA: TGTGCCAGCAGTAACCGCAGGGGCAGGGGTGGCACTGAAGCTTTCTTT
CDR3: CASSNRRGRGGTEAFF

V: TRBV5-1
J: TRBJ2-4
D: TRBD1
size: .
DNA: TGCGCCAGCAGCCGGGGACAGGGAGCTAACATTCAGTACTTC
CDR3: CASSRGQGANIQYF

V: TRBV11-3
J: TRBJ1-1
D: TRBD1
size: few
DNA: TGTGCCAGCAGCCAATCCGGACAGGGTGCCACTGAAGCTTTCTTT
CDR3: CASSQSGQGATEAFF

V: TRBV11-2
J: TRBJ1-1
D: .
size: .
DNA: .
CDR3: CASSFYICSARDTQGRNTEAFF

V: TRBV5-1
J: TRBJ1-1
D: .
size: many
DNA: TGCGCCAGCAGCCCTACTTCGGAGTACACTGAAGCTTTCTTT
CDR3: CASSPTSEYTEAFF

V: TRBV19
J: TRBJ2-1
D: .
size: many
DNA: TGTGCCAGTAGGCTTGACAGGAGCTCCTACAATGAGCAGTTCTTC
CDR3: CASRLDRSSYNEQFF

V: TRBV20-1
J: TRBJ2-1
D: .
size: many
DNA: TGCAGTGCTACAGGACAGGAGAGACTAGTTGGGGGGTCCTACAATGAGCAGTTCTTC
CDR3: CSATGQERLVGGSYNEQFF

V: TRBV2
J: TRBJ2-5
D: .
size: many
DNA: TGTGCCAGCAGTGGAGGGGCCCTACAAGAGACCCAGTACTTC
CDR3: CASSGGALQETQYF

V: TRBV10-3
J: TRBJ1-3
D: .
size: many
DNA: TGTGCCATCAGTAGGGGCTCTGGAAACACCATATATTTT
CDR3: CAISRGSGNTIYF

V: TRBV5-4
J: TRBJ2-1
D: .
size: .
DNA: TGTGCCAGCAGCTTGGCCAGGGGAGCGGGTAGCGAGCAGTTCTTC
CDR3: CASSLARGAGSEQFF

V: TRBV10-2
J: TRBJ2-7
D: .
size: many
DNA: TGCGCCAGCAGCAATATCTACGAGCAGTACTTC
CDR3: CASSNIYEQYF

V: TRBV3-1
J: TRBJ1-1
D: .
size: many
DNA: TGTGCCAGCAGCCCTCGAGCGGGGGGGGCTTTCTTT
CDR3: CASSPRAGGAFF

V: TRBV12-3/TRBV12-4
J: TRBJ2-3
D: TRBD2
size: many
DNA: TGTGCCAGCAGTGTGGCAGTGACTAGCGGCACAGATACGCAGTATTTT
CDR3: CASSVAVTSGTDTQYF

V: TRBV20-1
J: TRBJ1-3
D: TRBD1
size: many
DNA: TGCAGTGCTAGAGTGGGACAGGGGAACTCTGGAAACACCATATATTTT
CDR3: CSARVGQGNSGNTIYF

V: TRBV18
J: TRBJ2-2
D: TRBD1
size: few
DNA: TGTGCCAGCTCACCCGGGACAGCGAACACCGGGGAGCTGTTTTTT
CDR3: CASSPGTANTGELFF

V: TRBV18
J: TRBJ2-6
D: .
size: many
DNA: TGTGCCAGCTCACCACCCCGATCTGGGGCCAACGTCCTGACTTTC
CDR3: CASSPPRSGANVLTF

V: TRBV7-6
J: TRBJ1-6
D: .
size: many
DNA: TGTGCCAGCAGCTTACAGAAAGCCAATTCACCCCTCCACTTT
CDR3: CASSLQKANSPLHF

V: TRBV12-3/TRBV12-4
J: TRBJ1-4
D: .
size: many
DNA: TGTGCCAGCAGTTTAGGCCCTGCGGGAAAACTGTTTTTT
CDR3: CASSLGPAGKLFF

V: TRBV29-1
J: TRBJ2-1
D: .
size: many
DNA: TGCAGCGTTGTGGGAGACCGGGGCAATGAGCAGTTCTTC
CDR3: CSVVGDRGNEQFF

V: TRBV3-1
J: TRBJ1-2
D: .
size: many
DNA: TGTGCCAGCACCCGCGGGGGGGGCGCCTATGGCTACACCTTC
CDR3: CASTRGGGAYGYTF

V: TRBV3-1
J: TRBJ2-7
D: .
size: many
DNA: TGTGCCAGCAGCCAATCCTCTGGGACAGGGACTAGCTCCTACGAGCAGTACTTC
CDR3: CASSQSSGTGTSSYEQYF

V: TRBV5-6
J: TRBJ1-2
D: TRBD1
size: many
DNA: TGTGCCAGCAGCTCCCCCCTGGCCCGGACAGGGGGTGGCTACACCTTC
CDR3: CASSSPLARTGGGYTF

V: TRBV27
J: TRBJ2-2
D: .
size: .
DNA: TGTGCCAGCAGGCAGAGGGGTCTGAACACCGTGGAGCTGTTTTTT
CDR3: CASRQRGLNTVELFF

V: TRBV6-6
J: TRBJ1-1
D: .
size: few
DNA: TGTGCCAGCATGAAGGGATCTGAAGCTTTCTTT
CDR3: CASMKGSEAFF

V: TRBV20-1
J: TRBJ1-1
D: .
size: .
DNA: TGCAGTGCTAGAGAGGTGGGCAGATCCATGAACACTGAAGCTTTCTTT
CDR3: CSAREVGRSMNTEAFF

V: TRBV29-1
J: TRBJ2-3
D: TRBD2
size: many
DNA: TGCAGCGGTGACTACGGCGGGGGGGCTGGAGATACGCAGTATTTT
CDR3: CSGDYGGGAGDTQYF

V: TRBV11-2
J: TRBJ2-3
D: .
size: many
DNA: TGTGCCAGCAGCTTACAACTAAGCACAGATACGCAGTATTTT
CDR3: CASSLQLSTDTQYF

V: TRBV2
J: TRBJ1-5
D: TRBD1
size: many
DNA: TGTGCCAGCAGTGGACCGACAGGGGATGGATATAGCAATCAGCCCCAGCATTTT
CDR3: CASSGPTGDGYSNQPQHF

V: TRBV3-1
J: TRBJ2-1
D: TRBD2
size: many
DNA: TGTGCCAGCAGCCAAGATCGGGGGGGGGGCCTTCGTGAGCAGTTCTTC
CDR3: CASSQDRGGGLREQFF

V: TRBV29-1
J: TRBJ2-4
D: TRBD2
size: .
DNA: TGCAGCGCTGGGAGGGAGCAGGGTTACATTCAGTACTTC
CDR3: CSAGREQGYIQYF

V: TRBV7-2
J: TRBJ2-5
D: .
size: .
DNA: TGTGCCAGCAGCTTAGGTGGGGGGCGGGCAGAGACCCAGTACTTC
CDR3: CASSLGGGRAETQYF

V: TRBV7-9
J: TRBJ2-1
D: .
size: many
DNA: TGTGCCAGCAGCTTAGTTGGCGGGAAGTTATCAAATGAGCAGTTCTTC
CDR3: CASSLVGGKLSNEQFF

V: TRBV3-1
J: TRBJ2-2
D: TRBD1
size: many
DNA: TGTGCCAGCAGCCCAACAGGGGGCCCCACCGGGGAGCTGTTTTTT
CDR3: CASSPTGGPTGELFF

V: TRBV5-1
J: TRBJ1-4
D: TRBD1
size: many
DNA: TGCGCCAGCAGCCCCGGACAGGGGGCCGCGGAAAAACTGTTTTTT
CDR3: CASSPGQGAAEKLFF

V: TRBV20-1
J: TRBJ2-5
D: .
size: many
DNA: TGCAGTGCTAGAGATCTATTAGGAGGGGGCCAAGAGACCCAGTACTTC
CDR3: CSARDLLGGGQETQYF